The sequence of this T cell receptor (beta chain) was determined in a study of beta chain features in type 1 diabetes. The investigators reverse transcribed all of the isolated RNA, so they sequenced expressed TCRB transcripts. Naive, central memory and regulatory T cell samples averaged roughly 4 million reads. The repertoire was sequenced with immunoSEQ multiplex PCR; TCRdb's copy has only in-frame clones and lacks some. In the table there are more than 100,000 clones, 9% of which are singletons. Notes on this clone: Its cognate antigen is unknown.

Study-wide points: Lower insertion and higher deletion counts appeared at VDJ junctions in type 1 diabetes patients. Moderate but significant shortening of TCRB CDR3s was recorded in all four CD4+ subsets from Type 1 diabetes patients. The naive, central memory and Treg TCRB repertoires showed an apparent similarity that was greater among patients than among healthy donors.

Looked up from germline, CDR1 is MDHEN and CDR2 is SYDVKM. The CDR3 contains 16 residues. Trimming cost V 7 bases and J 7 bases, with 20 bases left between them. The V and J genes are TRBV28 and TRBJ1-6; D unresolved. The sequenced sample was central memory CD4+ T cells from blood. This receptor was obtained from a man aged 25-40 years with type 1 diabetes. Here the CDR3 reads CASTLASGNYNSPLHF. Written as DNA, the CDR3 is TGTGCCAGCACTCTCGCGTCGGGGAACTACAATTCACCCCTCCACTTT.